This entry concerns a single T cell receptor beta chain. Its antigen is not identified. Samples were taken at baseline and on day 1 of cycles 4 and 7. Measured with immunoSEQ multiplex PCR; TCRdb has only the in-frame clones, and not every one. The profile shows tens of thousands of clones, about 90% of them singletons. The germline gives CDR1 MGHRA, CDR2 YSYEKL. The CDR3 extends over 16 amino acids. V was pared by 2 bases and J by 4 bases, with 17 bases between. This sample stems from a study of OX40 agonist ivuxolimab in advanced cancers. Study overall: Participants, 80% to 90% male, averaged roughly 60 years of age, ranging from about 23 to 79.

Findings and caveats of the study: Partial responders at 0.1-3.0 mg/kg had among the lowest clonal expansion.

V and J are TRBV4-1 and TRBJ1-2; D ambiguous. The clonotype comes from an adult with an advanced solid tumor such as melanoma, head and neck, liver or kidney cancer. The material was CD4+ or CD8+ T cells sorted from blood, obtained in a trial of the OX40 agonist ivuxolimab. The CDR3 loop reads CASSQHHQDPLYGYTF. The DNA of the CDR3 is TGCGCCAGCAGCCAACACCATCAGGACCCCCTCTATGGCTACACCTTC.